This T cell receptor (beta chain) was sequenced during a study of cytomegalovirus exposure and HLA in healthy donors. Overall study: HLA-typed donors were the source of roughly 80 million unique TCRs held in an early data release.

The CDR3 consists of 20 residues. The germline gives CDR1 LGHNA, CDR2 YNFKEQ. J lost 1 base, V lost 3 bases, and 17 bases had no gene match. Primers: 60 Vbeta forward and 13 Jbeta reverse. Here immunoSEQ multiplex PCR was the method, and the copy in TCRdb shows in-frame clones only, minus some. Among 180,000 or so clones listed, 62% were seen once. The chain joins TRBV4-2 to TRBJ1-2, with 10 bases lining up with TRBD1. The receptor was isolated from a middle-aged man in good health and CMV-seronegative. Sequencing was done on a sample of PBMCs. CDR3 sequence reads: CASSQRIRDRGMGYNYGYTF. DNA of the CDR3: TGTGCCAGCAGCCAGAGGATCCGGGACAGGGGTATGGGGTATAACTATGGCTACACCTTC.